This T cell receptor (beta chain) was documented in a study of T cell clones after liver transplantation. About the research overall: Graft-donor-reactive sequences were compared with third-party-reactive TCRbeta sequences from pre-transplant mixed lymphocyte reactions.

A single count supports this clone. Clones were read by immunoSEQ multiplex PCR, and TCRdb kept only the in-frame ones, dropping some. The table has 53,000 or so clones, roughly 83% seen once. The CDR3 loop spans 16 amino acids. Trimming stripped 0 bases from V and 3 bases from J, with 14 bases between. Germline assignment: CDR1 MNHEY and CDR2 SVGAGI. This specimen consisted of CD4+ T cells from blood, obtained before liver transplant. The TCR originated in a human donor who received a liver transplant. J is TRBJ1-2 and V is TRBV6-5, with no clear D. The CDR3 coding sequence is TGTGCCAGCAGTTACTCGATGTTGAACACACACTATGGCTACACCTTC. Translated, it gives CASSYSMLNTHYGYTF.